This T cell receptor beta chain was retrieved from a study of Graves' ophthalmopathy and Graves' hyperthyroidism. Study-level findings and limits: Blood shared most expanded thyroid clonotypes above 0.001 frequency.

This clonotype was seen at least ten times. What it recognizes is unknown. For repertoire sequencing, the TCR beta CDR3 regions were amplified from RNA transcripts. An opening RT-PCR round employed HTBI primers and preceded a second-round multiplex PCR. TCRdb ran MiXCR on the multiplex PCR reads and lists one entry per CDR3 protein. The repertoire has some 750,000 distinct CDR3 sequences, roughly two fifths of them found once; the top ten carry less than 55%. The TCR originated in an adult man with Graves' ophthalmopathy. Sequencing was performed on peripheral blood.

This chain's CDR3 is CATSESNVDEQYF. The CDR3 coding sequence is TGTGCCACCAGTGAGAGTAACGTCGACGAGCAGTACTTC. The chain employs TRBV24-1 and TRBJ2-7, with unresolved D. V lost 4 bases and J 5 bases, leaving 11 bases between the germline ends. Germline assignment: CDR1 KGHDR and CDR2 SFDVKD. The CDR3 is 13 amino acids.